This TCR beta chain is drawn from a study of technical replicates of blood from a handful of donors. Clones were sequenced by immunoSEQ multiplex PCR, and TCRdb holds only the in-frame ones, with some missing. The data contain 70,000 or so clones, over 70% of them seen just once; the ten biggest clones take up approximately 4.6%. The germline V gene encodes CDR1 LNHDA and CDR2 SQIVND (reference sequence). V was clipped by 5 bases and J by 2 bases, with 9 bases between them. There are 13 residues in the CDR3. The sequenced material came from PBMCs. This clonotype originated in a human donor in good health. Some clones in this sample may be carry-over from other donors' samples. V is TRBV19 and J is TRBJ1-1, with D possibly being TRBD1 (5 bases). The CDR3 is CASSPRTNTEAFF. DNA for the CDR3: TGTGCCAGTAGTCCTCGGACAAACACTGAAGCTTTCTTT.